The 7 T cell receptor beta chains reported below all come from one sample, sequenced in a study of T-cell memory formation after mild COVID-19. TCRdb passed the 5' RACE reads through MiXCR, listing each CDR3 protein once. The sample holds 310,000 or so distinct CDR3 sequences; more than 15% are singletons and the top ten take roughly a fifth. The sequenced sample consisted of PBMCs or a T cell subset sorted from them (not recorded which). The receptors derive from a young man who had mild COVID-19 (a few samples of this study predate the infection). Cell type and time point are not known.

This clonotype showed up just a few times. The V and J genes are TRBV4-3 and TRBJ2-5; D is uncertain. Germline V gene sequence: CDR1 LGHNA, CDR2 YSLEER. The CDR3 runs 15 residues. V was clipped by 1 base and J by 5 bases, with 14 bases between them. The chain's CDR3 is CASSQGPHSTETQYF. CDR3 nucleotides: TGCGCCAGCAGCCAAGGTCCCCATTCAACGGAGACCCAGTACTTC.

In its sample, this clonotype was seen a few times. The chain joins TRBV6-5 to TRBJ1-6; 8 bases align to TRBD1. V lost 8 bases and J lost 7; bases outside the gene matches: 7. CDR3 size: 14 residues. Germline CDR1 MNHEY, CDR2 SVGAGI. The CDR3 is CASQRGTGNSPLHF. The CDR3 DNA sequence: TGTGCCAGCCAACGAGGGACAGGAAATTCACCCCTCCACTTT.

This sequence joins TRBV6-5 and TRBJ1-3; D possibly corresponds to TRBD1 (5 bases). From germline, CDR1 is MNHEY and CDR2 SVGAGI. Trimming shortened V by 4 bases and J by 0 bases, and 16 bases separated the two germline ends. The CDR3 length is 17 residues. The CDR3 reads CASSSQGIGRSGNTIYF. DNA of the CDR3: TGTGCCAGCAGTTCGCAGGGAATTGGGCGCTCTGGAAACACCATATATTTT.

J is TRBJ1-1 and V is TRBV19, with D possibly matching TRBD1 (5 bases). Trimming pared 1 base from V and 7 bases from J, leaving 13 bases between. CDR1 is LNHDA and CDR2 is SQIVND in the germline V gene (reference sequence). The CDR3 sequence is 14 residues long. The CDR3 region has the DNA TGTGCCAGTAGTATAGGTCGGGGCGGCGGTGAAGCTTTCTTT. This translates into CASSIGRGGGEAFF.

There are a few counts of this clonotype. This chain connects TRBV2 to TRBJ1-1; D may be TRBD1 (5 bases). V lost 5 bases, J lost 10 bases, and 20 bases lay in between. CDR1 and CDR2 from the germline V gene are SNHLY and FYNNEI. This CDR3 has 14 residues. CDR3 sequence: CASSPEGATVGAFF. In nucleotides, the CDR3 is TGTGCCAGCAGTCCCGAAGGGGCGACGGTGGGAGCTTTCTTT.

The chain combines TRBV5-5 with TRBJ2-1, with 7 bases aligning to TRBD1. Germline CDR1 is SGHKS and CDR2 is YYEKEE (reference sequence). Trimming took 5 bases from V and 3 from J; bases not matched to a gene: 8. The CDR3 sequence is 15 residues long. CDR3: CASRRPQGVYNEQFF. Written as DNA, the CDR3 is TGTGCCAGCAGGCGGCCCCAGGGGGTCTACAATGAGCAGTTCTTC.

This clonotype was recorded a few times. V gene TRBV11-2 combines with J gene TRBJ1-3; no firm D call. The V and J ends lost 3 bases and 0 bases respectively, with 9 bases between them. The CDR3 covers 15 residues. CDR1 is SGHAT and CDR2 is FQNNGV in the germline V gene. CDR3 sequence (DNA): TGTGCCAGCAGCTTGCCGGGGTCCTCTGGAAACACCATATATTTT. Its protein product is CASSLPGSSGNTIYF.